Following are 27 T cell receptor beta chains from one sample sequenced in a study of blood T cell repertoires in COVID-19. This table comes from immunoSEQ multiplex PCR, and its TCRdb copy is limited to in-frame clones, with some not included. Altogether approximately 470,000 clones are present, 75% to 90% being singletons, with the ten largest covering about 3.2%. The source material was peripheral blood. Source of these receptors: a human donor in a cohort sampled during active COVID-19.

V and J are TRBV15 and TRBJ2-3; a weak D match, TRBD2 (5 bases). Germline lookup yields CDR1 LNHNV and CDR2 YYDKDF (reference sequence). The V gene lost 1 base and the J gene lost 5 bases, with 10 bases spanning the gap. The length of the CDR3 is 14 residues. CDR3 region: CATSRVVEGDTQYF. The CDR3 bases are TGTGCCACCAGCAGAGTAGTTGAGGGAGATACGCAGTATTTT.

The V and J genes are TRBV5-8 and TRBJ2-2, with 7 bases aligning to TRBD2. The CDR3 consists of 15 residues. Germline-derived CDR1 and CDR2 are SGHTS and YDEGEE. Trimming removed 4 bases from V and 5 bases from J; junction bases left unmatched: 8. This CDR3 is CASSLRTSWTGELFF. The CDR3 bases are TGTGCCAGCAGCCTCCGGACTAGTTGGACCGGGGAGCTGTTTTTT.

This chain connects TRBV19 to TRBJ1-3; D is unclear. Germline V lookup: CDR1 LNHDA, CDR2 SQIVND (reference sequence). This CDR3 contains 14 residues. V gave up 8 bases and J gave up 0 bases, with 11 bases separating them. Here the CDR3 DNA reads TGTGCCAGTGGTCTCAGTTCCTCTGGAAACACCATATATTTT. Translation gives CASGLSSSGNTIYF.

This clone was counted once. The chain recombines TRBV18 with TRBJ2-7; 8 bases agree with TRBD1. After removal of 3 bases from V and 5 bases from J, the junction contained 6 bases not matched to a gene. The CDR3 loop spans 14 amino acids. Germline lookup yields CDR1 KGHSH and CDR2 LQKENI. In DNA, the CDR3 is TGTGCCAGCTCACCTCGGACAGGGTCCAACGAGCAGTACTTC. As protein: CASSPRTGSNEQYF.

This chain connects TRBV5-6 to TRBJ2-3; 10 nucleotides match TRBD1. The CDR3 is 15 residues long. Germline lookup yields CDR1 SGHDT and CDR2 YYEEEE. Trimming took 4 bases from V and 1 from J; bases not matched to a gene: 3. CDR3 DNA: TGTGCCAGCAGCATCGGGACAGGGGGCACAGATACGCAGTATTTT. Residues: CASSIGTGGTDTQYF.

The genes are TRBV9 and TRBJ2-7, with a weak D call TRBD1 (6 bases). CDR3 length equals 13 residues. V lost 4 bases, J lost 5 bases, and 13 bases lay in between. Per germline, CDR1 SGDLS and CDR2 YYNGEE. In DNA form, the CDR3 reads TGTGCCAGCAGCCCACAGGGCGCCAACGAGCAGTACTTC. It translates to CASSPQGANEQYF.

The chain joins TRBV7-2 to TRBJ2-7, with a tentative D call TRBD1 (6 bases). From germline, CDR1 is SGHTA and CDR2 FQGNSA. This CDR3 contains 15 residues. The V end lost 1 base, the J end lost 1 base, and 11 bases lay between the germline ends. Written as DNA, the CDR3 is TGTGCCAGCAGCTTAGTGACAGGACCTTCCTACGAGCAGTACTTC. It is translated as CASSLVTGPSYEQYF.

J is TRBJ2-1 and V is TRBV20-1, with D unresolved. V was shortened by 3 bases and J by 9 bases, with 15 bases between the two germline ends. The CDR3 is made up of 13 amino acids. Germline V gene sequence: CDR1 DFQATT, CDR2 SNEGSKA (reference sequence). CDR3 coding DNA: TGCAGTGCTAGTCCTCGGCCCTGGAGTGAGCAGTTCTTC. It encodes CSASPRPWSEQFF.

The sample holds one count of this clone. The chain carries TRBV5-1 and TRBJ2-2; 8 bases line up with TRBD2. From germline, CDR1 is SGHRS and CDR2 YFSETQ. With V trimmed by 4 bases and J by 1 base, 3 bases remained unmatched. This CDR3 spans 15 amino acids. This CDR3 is CASSREGVNTGELFF. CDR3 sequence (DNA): TGCGCCAGCAGCCGGGAGGGGGTGAACACCGGGGAGCTGTTTTTT.

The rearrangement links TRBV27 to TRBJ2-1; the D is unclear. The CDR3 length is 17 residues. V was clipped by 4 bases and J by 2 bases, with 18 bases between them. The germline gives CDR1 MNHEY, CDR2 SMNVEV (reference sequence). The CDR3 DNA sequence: TGTGCCAGCAGTTCCCGGGTCGACCAAAGAACCTACAATGAGCAGTTCTTC. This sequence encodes CASSSRVDQRTYNEQFF.

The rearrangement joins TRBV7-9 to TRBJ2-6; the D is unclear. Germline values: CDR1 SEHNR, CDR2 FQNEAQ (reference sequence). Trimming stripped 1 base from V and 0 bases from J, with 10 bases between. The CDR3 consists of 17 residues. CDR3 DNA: TGTGCCAGCAGCTTAGTCCTAGATAACTCTGGGGCCAACGTCCTGACTTTC. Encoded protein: CASSLVLDNSGANVLTF.

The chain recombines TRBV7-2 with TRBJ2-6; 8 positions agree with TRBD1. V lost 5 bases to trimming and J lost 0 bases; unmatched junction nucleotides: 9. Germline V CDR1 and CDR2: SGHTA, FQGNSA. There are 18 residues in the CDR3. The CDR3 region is CASSPPGTGNSGANVLTF. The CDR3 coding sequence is TGTGCCAGCAGCCCTCCCGGGACAGGAAACTCTGGGGCCAACGTCCTGACTTTC.

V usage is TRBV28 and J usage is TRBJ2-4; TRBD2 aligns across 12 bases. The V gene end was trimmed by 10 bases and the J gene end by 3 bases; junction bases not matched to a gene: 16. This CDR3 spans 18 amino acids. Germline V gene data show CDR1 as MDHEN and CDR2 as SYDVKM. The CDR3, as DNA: TGTGCCATTCGAACGGCTAGCGGGAGGGCCGTCGTCAAAAACATTCAGTACTTC. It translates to CAIRTASGRAVVKNIQYF.

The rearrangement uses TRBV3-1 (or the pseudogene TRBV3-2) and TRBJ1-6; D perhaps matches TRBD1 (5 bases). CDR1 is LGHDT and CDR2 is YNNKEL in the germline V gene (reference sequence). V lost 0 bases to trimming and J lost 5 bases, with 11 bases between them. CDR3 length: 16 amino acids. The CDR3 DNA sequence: TGTGCCAGCAGCCAAGATTCCGGGGGTGATAATTCACCCCTCCACTTT. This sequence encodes CASSQDSGGDNSPLHF.

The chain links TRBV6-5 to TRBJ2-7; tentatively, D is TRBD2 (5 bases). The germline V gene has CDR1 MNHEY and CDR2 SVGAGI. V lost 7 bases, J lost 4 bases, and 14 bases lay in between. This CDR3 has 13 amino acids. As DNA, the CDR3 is TGTGCCAGCAACCTCGGGATCTCGTACGAGCAGTACTTC. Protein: CASNLGISYEQYF.

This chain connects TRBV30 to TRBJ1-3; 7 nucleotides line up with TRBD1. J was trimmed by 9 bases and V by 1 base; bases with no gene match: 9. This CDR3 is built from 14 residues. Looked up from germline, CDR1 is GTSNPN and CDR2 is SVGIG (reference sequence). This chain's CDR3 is CAWSGGQPEGTIYF. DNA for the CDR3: TGTGCCTGGAGTGGGGGACAGCCCGAGGGCACCATATATTTT.

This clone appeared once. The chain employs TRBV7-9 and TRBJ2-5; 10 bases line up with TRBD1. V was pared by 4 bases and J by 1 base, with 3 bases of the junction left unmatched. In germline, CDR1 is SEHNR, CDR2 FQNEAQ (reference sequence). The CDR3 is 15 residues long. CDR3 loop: CASSSGQGSQETQYF. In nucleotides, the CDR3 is TGTGCCAGCAGCTCGGGACAGGGGAGCCAAGAGACCCAGTACTTC.

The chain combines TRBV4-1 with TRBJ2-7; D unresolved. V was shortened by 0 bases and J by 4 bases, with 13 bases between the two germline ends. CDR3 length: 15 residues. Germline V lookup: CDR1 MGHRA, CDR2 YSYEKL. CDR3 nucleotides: TGCGCCAGCAGCCAAGAAGAACGGTTCTTTTACGAGCAGTACTTC. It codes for CASSQEERFFYEQYF.

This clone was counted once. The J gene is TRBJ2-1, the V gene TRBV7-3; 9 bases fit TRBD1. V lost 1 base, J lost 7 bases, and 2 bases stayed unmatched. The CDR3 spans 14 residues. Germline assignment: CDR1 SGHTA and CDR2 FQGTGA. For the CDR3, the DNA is TGTGCCAGCAGCTTAAAAGGGACAGGGAATGAGCAGTTCTTC. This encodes CASSLKGTGNEQFF.

The CDR3 sequence is CASSVTGFGSETQYF. CDR3 bases: TGTGCCAGCAGCGTTACGGGTTTTGGGTCGGAGACCCAGTACTTC. The chain has TRBV7-3 and TRBJ2-5; unclear D gene. Trimming took 5 bases from V and 5 from J, leaving 18 bases between them. CDR1 and CDR2 from the germline V gene are SGHTA and FQGTGA. The CDR3 runs 15 residues.

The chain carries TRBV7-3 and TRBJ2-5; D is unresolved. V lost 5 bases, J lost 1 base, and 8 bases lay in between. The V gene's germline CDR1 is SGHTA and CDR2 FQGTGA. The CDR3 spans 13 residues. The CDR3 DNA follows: TGTGCCAGCAGCCTCCTATCCCAAGAGACCCAGTACTTC. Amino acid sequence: CASSLLSQETQYF.

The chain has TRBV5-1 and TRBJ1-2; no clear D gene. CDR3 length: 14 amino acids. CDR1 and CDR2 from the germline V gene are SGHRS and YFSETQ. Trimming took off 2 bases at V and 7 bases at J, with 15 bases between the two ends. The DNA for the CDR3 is TGCGCCAGCAGCTTCACACAGAAACAAGGTGGCTACACCTTC. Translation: CASSFTQKQGGYTF. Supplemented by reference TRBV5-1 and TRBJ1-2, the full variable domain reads KAGVTQTPRYLIKTRGQQVTLSCSPISGHRSVSWYQQTPGQGLQFLFEYFSETQRNKGNFPGRFSGRQFSNSRSEMNVSTLELGDSALYLCASSFTQKQGGYTFGSGTRLTVV.

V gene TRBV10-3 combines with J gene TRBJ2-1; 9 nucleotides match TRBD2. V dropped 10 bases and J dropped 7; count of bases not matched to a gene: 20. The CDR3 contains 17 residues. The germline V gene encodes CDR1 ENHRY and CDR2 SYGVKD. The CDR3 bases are TGTGCCACCCAACAGGGTAGCCTAGCGGGACGAGGGAATGAGCAGTTCTTC. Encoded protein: CATQQGSLAGRGNEQFF.

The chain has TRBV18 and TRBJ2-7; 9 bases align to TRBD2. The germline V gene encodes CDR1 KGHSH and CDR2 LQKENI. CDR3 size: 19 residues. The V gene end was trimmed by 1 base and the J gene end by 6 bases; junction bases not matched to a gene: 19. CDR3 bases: TGTGCCAGCTCACCACAGGGTTCCCTAGCGGGGAAAGGGGATCTCGAGCAGTACTTC. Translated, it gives CASSPQGSLAGKGDLEQYF.

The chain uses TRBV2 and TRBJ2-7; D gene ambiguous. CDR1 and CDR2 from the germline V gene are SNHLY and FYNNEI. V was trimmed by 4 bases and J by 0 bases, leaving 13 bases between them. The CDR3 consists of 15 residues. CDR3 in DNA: TGTGCCAGCAGTGCTCCCTATAGTACCTCCTACGAGCAGTACTTC. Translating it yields CASSAPYSTSYEQYF.

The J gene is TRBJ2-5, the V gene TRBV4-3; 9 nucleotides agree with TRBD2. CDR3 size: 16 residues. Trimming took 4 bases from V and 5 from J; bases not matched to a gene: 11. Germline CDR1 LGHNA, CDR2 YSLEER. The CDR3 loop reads CASSPALAGYRETQYF. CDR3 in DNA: TGCGCCAGCAGCCCTGCGCTAGCGGGATACAGGGAGACCCAGTACTTC.

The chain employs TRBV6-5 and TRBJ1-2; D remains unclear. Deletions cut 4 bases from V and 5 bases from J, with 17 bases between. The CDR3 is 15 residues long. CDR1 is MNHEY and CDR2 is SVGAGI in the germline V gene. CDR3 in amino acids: CASSSREGLVYGYTF. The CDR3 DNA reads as TGTGCCAGCAGTTCCCGAGAGGGATTGGTTTATGGCTACACCTTC.